This TCR beta chain stems from a study of spatial heterogeneity in lung cancer. Time point noted: sample taken at primary tumor resection. From tumor, nontumor lung or frozen PBMC, whole RNA was taken unsorted for sequencing. A total of more than 65 untreated early-stage non-small cell lung cancer patients served as donors. MiXCR, run by TCRdb on the 5' RACE reads, gives a single entry per CDR3 protein. The sample records roughly 48,000 distinct CDR3 sequences, roughly 5% being singletons. This clonotype was counted at least ten times. Antigen unknown. CDR1 and CDR2 (germline): MDHEN, SYDVKM. The CDR3 extends over 16 amino acids. The junction had 8 bases not matched to a gene; V was cut back by 8 bases and J by 1 base. Findings and caveats of the study: Blood carried ubiquitous expanded tumor TCRs more at resection than follow-up.

The clonotype originates from a male donor with early-stage non-small cell lung cancer. The chain carries TRBV28 and TRBJ2-3, with TRBD2 matching over 11 bases. The source was PBMCs, collected at surgery. The CDR3 nucleotides read TGTGCCAGCGCGGGGACTAGCGGACTAGGCACAGATACGCAGTATTTT. Amino acid sequence: CASAGTSGLGTDTQYF.